Below, 15 T cell receptor beta chains from the same sample are listed, as sequenced in a study of beta chain features in type 1 diabetes. General study results and limits: Across all four CD4+ subsets, people with type 1 diabetes showed modestly shorter TCRB CDR3s.

These receptors have no identified antigens. Every bit of the isolated RNA underwent reverse transcription, so sequencing read expressed TCRB transcripts. Profiling relied on immunoSEQ multiplex PCR, and the TCRdb table lists in-frame clones only, not all of them. The table lists 550,000 to 850,000 clones, roughly 12% of them singletons, with less than 0.025% in the top ten. Sequencing used naive CD4+ T cells from blood. All receptors come from a man between 18 and 35 years old with type 1 diabetes.

This clone was detected only a few times. The gene calls are TRBV20-1 and TRBJ1-1; unclear D gene. Trimming took off 2 bases at V and 7 bases at J, with 8 bases between the two ends. Germline V gives CDR1 DFQATT, CDR2 SNEGSKA (reference sequence). This CDR3 contains 11 residues. Here the CDR3 reads CSARLGGEAFF. The CDR3 DNA reads as TGCAGTGCTAGATTGGGTGGTGAAGCTTTCTTT.

The chain recombines TRBV6-6 with TRBJ1-1, with 7 bases aligning to TRBD1. Looked up from germline, CDR1 is MNHNY and CDR2 is SVGAGI (reference sequence). This CDR3 region has 13 residues. The ends lost 10 bases at V and 1 base at J; junction bases unmatched: 6. The CDR3 DNA is TGTGCCACCTCCGGGACAGCGAACACTGAAGCTTTCTTT. Translation: CATSGTANTEAFF.

Comments on this clone: Other DNA sequences in this specimen translate into the identical CDR3. DNA of the CDR3: TGTGCCAGCTCACCTGGACAGGACTACGAGCAGTACTTC. Translated: CASSPGQDYEQYF. The rearrangement uses TRBV18 and TRBJ2-7; 7 positions match TRBD1. Looked up from germline, CDR1 is KGHSH and CDR2 is LQKENI. This CDR3 contains 13 residues. The V and J ends lost 3 bases and 3 bases, in that order; junction bases with no gene match: 2.

A note on this clone: The identical CDR3 is also encoded by other nucleotide sequences in the sample. This chain links TRBV29-1 with TRBJ1-2; D not certain. Germline CDR1 and CDR2: SQVTM and ANQGSEA. The CDR3 has 10 residues. Trimming pared 3 bases from V and 8 bases from J, leaving 7 bases between. CDR3 sequence (DNA): TGCAGCGTTGAGGGGAACGGCTACACCTTC. Protein sequence: CSVEGNGYTF.

This clone came up a few times. The chain links TRBV4-2 to TRBJ2-3; TRBD2 matches at 7 bases. Trimming took 0 bases from V and 6 from J; bases not matched to a gene: 9. Germline values: CDR1 LGHNA, CDR2 YNFKEQ. The CDR3 has 16 residues. DNA for the CDR3: TGTGCCAGCAGCCAAGATGTTAGCGGGTTTGGGGATACGCAGTATTTT. Amino acids: CASSQDVSGFGDTQYF.

The chain links TRBV5-1 to TRBJ1-2, with unresolved D. Per germline, CDR1 SGHRS and CDR2 YFSETQ. V was pared by 4 bases and J by 8 bases, with 15 bases between. The CDR3 length is 13 residues. CDR3 in amino acids: CASSVGIYGGYTF. In DNA form, the CDR3 reads TGCGCCAGCAGCGTCGGTATCTATGGAGGCTACACCTTC.

The V and J genes are TRBV11-2 and TRBJ2-7; perhaps TRBD2 as D (5 bases). From germline, CDR1 is SGHAT and CDR2 FQNNGV. The CDR3 has 12 residues. The V gene lost 0 bases and the J gene lost 12 bases, with 12 bases spanning the gap. CDR3 sequence: CASSLEGDTTYF. DNA for the CDR3: TGTGCCAGCAGCTTAGAGGGAGATACGACGTACTTC. The variable domain in full, completed from reference TRBV11-2 and TRBJ2-7, reads EAGVAQSPRYKIIEKRQSVAFWCNPISGHATLYWYQQILGQGPKLLIQFQNNGVVDDSQLPKDRFSAERLKGVDSTLKIQPAKLEDSAVYLCASSLEGDTTYFGPGTRLTVT.

This clone has a handful of counts. The chain is built from TRBV18 and TRBJ1-5; TRBD1 matches at 9 bases. The CDR3 is 15 residues long. Germline CDR1 reads KGHSH; CDR2 reads LQKENI. V trimming: 3 bases; J trimming: 9 bases; junction bases outside the gene matches: 9. CDR3: CASSPWTGALGPQHF. Here the CDR3 DNA reads TGTGCCAGCTCACCCTGGACAGGGGCCCTAGGGCCCCAGCATTTT.

The chain uses TRBV11-3 and TRBJ2-5; 7 nucleotides agree with TRBD2. The CDR3 is 17 residues long. J gave up 0 bases and V 1 base, and 8 bases lay outside the gene matches. CDR1 and CDR2 (germline): SGHNT, YENEEA. The CDR3 bases are TGTGCCAGCAGCTTAGCCCCTGGCGGGGGAAACCAAGAGACCCAGTACTTC. It codes for CASSLAPGGGNQETQYF.

In this sample, this clone turned up a few times. J is TRBJ2-7 and V is TRBV13; D remains ambiguous. Trimming left V 3 bases short and J 2 bases short, with 5 bases between. Germline V gives CDR1 PRHDT, CDR2 FYEKMQ (reference sequence). CDR3 length: 12 residues. The CDR3 DNA reads TGTGCCAGCAGCTTGAGAGCCTACGAGCAGTACTTC. It codes for CASSLRAYEQYF.

This clone was counted a few times. Other DNA sequences in this sample translate to the same CDR3. The CDR3 loop reads CASSLGQPNTEAFF. CDR3 DNA: TGTGCCAGCAGCTTGGGACAGCCGAACACTGAAGCTTTCTTT. The chain uses TRBV5-4 and TRBJ1-1, with D possibly TRBD1 on 5 matching bases. This CDR3 has 14 residues. Germline loops: CDR1 SGHNT, CDR2 YYREEE (reference sequence). V lost 0 bases and J 1 base, leaving 7 bases between the germline ends.

This clone has more than one count but fewer than ten. The chain links TRBV2 to TRBJ1-3, with TRBD1 identical over 8 bases. Germline V lookup: CDR1 SNHLY, CDR2 FYNNEI. V gave up 7 bases and J gave up 2 bases; unmatched junction bases: 1. This CDR3 is 13 amino acids long. CDR3 bases: TGTGCCAGCATGGACAGGGCTGGAAACACCATATATTTT. Protein product: CASMDRAGNTIYF.

This clone was observed a handful of times. The chain recombines TRBV10-2 with TRBJ2-3; 9 bases are a match to TRBD1. Germline-derived CDR1 and CDR2 are WSHSY and SAAADI. The CDR3 is 15 amino acids. Trimming took 4 bases from V and 4 from J; bases not matched to a gene: 6. The CDR3 region has the DNA TGCGCCAGCAGTGTTCGGGACAGGGCAGCAGATACGCAGTATTTT. It is translated as CASSVRDRAADTQYF.

This clone turned up a few times. This rearrangement joins TRBV7-8 to TRBJ1-2; the D is unclear. With 0 bases removed from V and 8 bases from J, the gap between germline ends came to 7 bases. Germline values: CDR1 SGHVS, CDR2 FQNEAQ. The CDR3 sequence is 12 residues long. In DNA, the CDR3 is TGTGCCAGCAGCTTAGCTGGGGTCGGCTACACCTTC. Translation gives CASSLAGVGYTF.

The V call is TRBV4-1, the J call TRBJ2-5; the D gene is possibly TRBD1 (5 bases). The CDR3 runs to 16 residues. Germline-derived CDR1 and CDR2 are MGHRA and YSYEKL. The V end was cut by 2 bases, the J end by 5 bases, with 18 bases between. The CDR3 DNA sequence: TGCGCCAGCAGCCAACAGGGCCATAGCCTGAGGGAGACCCAGTACTTC. It yields the protein CASSQQGHSLRETQYF.